This passage covers 2 T cell receptor beta chains from one sample sequenced in a study of HIV-infected patients and healthy controls. All unsorted peripheral T cells were captured because whole blood was used without fractionation. cDNA was made from about 500 ng RNA using alpha and beta constant primers. Using multiplexing indices, alpha and beta chain libraries were generated apart by chain-specific third strand synthesis. TCRdb reprocessed the 5' RACE reads with MiXCR, giving one entry per CDR3 protein. The repertoire has under 7,500 distinct CDR3 sequences, roughly 11% of them found once; the top ten carry about a quarter. The material was blood, obtained before antiretroviral therapy. The source is an adult with HIV infection.

This clonotype has a count of ten or more. The V and J genes are TRBV5-1 and TRBJ1-4, with TRBD1 identical over 9 bases. The CDR3 is made up of 15 amino acids. The ends lost 0 bases at V and 8 bases at J; junction bases unmatched: 5. Per germline, CDR1 SGHRS and CDR2 YFSETQ. The CDR3 region has the DNA TGCGCCAGCAGCTTGGAAACAGGGGGCGGAGAAAAACTGTTTTTT. Translated, it gives CASSLETGGGEKLFF.

In its sample, this clonotype ranks as medium-sized. The junction departs from the called germline gene at one end, perhaps through a read error. The chain has TRBV7-7 and TRBJ1-1; TRBD1 might be the D (5 bases). In germline, CDR1 is SSHAT, CDR2 FNYEAQ (reference sequence). There are 13 residues in the CDR3. Here the CDR3 DNA reads TGTGCTAGCAGCTTAGGGGAGAACACTGAAGCTTTCTTT. This translates into CASSLGENTEAFF.